This is a list of T cell receptor beta chains from one sample in a study of tumor-infiltrating lymphocytes in primary liver carcinoma. TCRdb re-called the multiplex PCR reads through MiXCR, storing one row per CDR3 protein. The sample yields some 110,000 distinct CDR3 sequences, 80% to 85% seen once. The material sequenced was liver tumor tissue from sampling region 3. The receptor source for this set is a man in his forties with primary liver carcinoma and hepatitis B virus infection. CDR3s include the opening cysteine and the closing phenylalanine or tryptophan. The order of the fields is clone size, CDR3 length, V gene, J gene, D gene, CDR3 protein, CDR3 DNA. A D gene is named only where the DNA matches it firmly. Clone size appears in some rows only: once, few, many, or a class for an expanded clone.

NA,16,TRBV6-5,TRBJ2-7,TRBD1,CASSFPQGQGSYEQYF,TGTGCCAGCAGTTTCCCACAGGGACAGGGGTCTTACGAGCAGTACTTC
NA,18,TRBV5-6,TRBJ1-4,TRBD1,CASSLAWTGESNNEKLFF,TGTGCCAGCAGCTTGGCATGGACAGGAGAATCCAATAATGAAAAACTGTTCTTT
NA,16,TRBV4-2,TRBJ2-3,NA,CASCQEARSRSYTQYF,TGTGCCAGCTGCCAAGAAGCAAGGTCTAGGTCATATACGCAGTATTTT
NA,12,TRBV29-1,TRBJ1-2,NA,CNVVRDTYGYTF,TGCAACGTTGTCCGGGATACCTATGGCTACACCTTC
NA,13,TRBV10-3,TRBJ2-3,NA,CAIGERYTVTQYF,TGTGCCATCGGGGAGAGGTACACAGTTACGCAGTATTTT
NA,13,TRBV29-1,TRBJ2-5,NA,CSVEVTQQETQYF,TGCAGCGTTGAAGTCACCCAACAGGAGACCCAGTACTTC
NA,20,TRBV7-8,TRBJ2-1,TRBD2,CASSSRGSELAGEAYNEQFF,TGTGCCAGCAGCTCCCGAGGGTCGGAACTAGCGGGGGAGGCTTATAATGAGCAGTTCTTC
NA,16,TRBV11-1,TRBJ2-5,TRBD2,CASSFPGTSGQETQYF,TGTGCCAGCAGCTTTCCCGGGACTAGCGGACAAGAGACCCAGTACTTC
NA,19,TRBV6-7,TRBJ2-1,TRBD2,CTSSYSASGNFSSYNEQFF,TGTACCAGCAGTTACTCGGCTAGCGGGAATTTTAGCTCCTACAATGAGCAGTTCTTC
NA,19,TRBV6-5,TRBJ2-6,NA,CASSRHWAGPLSVANVLTF,TGTGCCAGTAGCCGACACTGGGCAGGGCCCTTATCTGTGGCCAACGTCCTGACCTTC
NA,14,TRBV5-1,TRBJ2-7,TRBD2,CAGSSGLVNPWQYF,TGCGCCGGCAGCTCGGGACTAGTTAACCCGTGGCAGTATTTC
NA,15,TRBV6-2/TRBV6-3,TRBJ2-1,NA,CASSYSESSYNEQLF,TGTGCCAGCAGTTACTCGGAGAGCTCCTACAATGAACAGCTCTTC
NA,16,TRBV6-6,TRBJ2-2,TRBD1,CASNLPGQGGAGELFF,TGTGCCAGCAATTTGCCGGGACAGGGGGGAGCCGGGGAGCTGTTTTTT
NA,15,TRBV5-1,TRBJ1-1,NA,CASSSAGGARTEAFF,TGCGCCAGCAGCTCGGCCGGAGGGGCAAGGACTGAAGCTTTTTTT
NA,15,TRBV29-1,TRBJ1-1,NA,CSVGPGWGMVAKAFF,TGCAGCGTTGGCCCGGGGTGGGGTATGGTCGCTAAAGCTTTCTTT
medium-sized,13,TRBV11-2,TRBJ1-5,NA,CASSLDRDQPQHF,TGTGCCAGCAGCCTGGACCGCGATCAGCCCCAGCATTTT
NA,15,TRBV5-4,TRBJ2-1,TRBD2,CDSSSNSGDLNEQFF,TGTGACAGCAGTTCCAATAGCGGGGACCTCAATGAGCAGTTCTTC
once,14,TRBV6-6,TRBJ1-6,NA,CANGPNIAGSPHHF,TGTGCCAACGGCCCTAACATAGCTGGTTCACCCCACCACTTT
NA,13,TRBV11-3,TRBJ2-7,NA,CASIVGHSYEQYF,TGTGCCAGCATAGTGGGACATTCCTACGAGCAGTACTTC
NA,11,TRBV29-1,TRBJ2-2,NA,CSAGDLGELFF,TGCAGCGCTGGGGATCTCGGGGAGCTGTTTTTT
NA,14,TRBV6-2/TRBV6-3,TRBJ2-7,NA,CASIRLQEGYEQYF,TGTGCCAGCATAAGACTACAGGAGGGATACGAGCAGTACTTC
NA,12,TRBV6-2/TRBV6-3,TRBJ1-2,TRBD1,CASSPGQYDYSF,TGTGCCAGCAGTCCGGGACAGTATGACTACTCCTTC
NA,13,TRBV29-1,TRBJ2-1,NA,CSVGRPQGNEQFF,TGCAGCGTTGGCCGTCCACAAGGGAATGAGCAATTCTTC
NA,16,TRBV4-1,TRBJ1-2,TRBD1,CASSHRGQGTGYGYAF,TGCGCTAGCAGCCACCGTGGACAGGGGACGGGCTATGGCTACGCCTTC